This T cell receptor (beta chain) was captured in a study of shared clonotypes between healthy human individuals. For the study at large: The study drew on a couple of women and a few men aged 18 to 49 as donors. General observations from the study: Clonotypes that were shared across four donors made up around 4.6% of naive CD4 clonotypes.

Comment on this clone: Its antigen is unidentified.

Repertoires were generated with immunoSEQ multiplex PCR, while TCRdb's copy carries only in-frame clones and drops some. The sample lists about 1.1 million clones, 75% to 80% occurring once. All donors were healthy HIV-negative adults lacking recent acute infections or vaccinations. Germline CDR1 reads KGHSH; CDR2 reads LQKENI. The germline V and J ends were trimmed by 3 bases and 7 bases, with 12 bases remaining between them. This CDR3 contains 14 residues. This sequence was found in a man younger than 30 in good health. Some clones in this sample may be carry-over from other donors' samples. The J gene is TRBJ2-2, the V gene TRBV18; D is tentatively TRBD1 or TRBD2 (5 bases each). Sequencing was done on a sample of memory CD4+ T cells from PBMCs. Documented subset: CD45RA-negative fraction. CDR3 residues: CASSPGWDGGELFF. The DNA for the CDR3 is TGTGCCAGCTCACCCGGGTGGGACGGCGGGGAGCTGTTTTTT.